The 31 T cell receptor beta chains in this list originate from one sample, sequenced in a study of T cell responses to AZD1222 COVID-19 vaccine. Method: immunoSEQ multiplex PCR; TCRdb's copy keeps in-frame clones and lacks some. The data contain about 130,000 clones, approximately 90% of them seen just once; the ten biggest clones take up 6.5% to 8.5%. Sequencing was performed on peripheral blood, taken on day 0 of AZD1222 vaccination. Every receptor here comes from an adult in good health.

This chain connects TRBV11-2 to TRBJ2-5, with D perhaps assigned TRBD1 or TRBD2 (6 bases each). CDR1 and CDR2 (germline): SGHAT, FQNNGV. This CDR3 contains 13 residues. The germline V and J ends were trimmed by 5 bases and 5 bases, with 12 bases remaining between them. The CDR3 bases are TGTGCCAGCAGCGAGGGGGGCAGGGAGACCCAGTACTTC. It translates to CASSEGGRETQYF.

The gene calls are TRBV11-1 and TRBJ1-2, with D tentatively TRBD1 (5 bases). From germline, CDR1 is SGHAT and CDR2 FQDESV (reference sequence). CDR3 length: 13 amino acids. V lost 5 bases and J lost 7, with 14 bases in between. CDR3 sequence reads: CASSRETQGGYTF. The CDR3 DNA reads TGTGCCAGCAGCCGCGAGACCCAGGGTGGCTACACCTTC.

This rearrangement joins TRBV28 to TRBJ1-5; TRBD1 might be the D (6 bases). CDR3 length: 12 amino acids. The germline V gene has CDR1 MDHEN and CDR2 SYDVKM. The V end was cut by 6 bases, the J end by 7 bases, with 10 bases between. CDR3 DNA: TGTGCCAGCAGAACAACAGGGCAGCCCCAGCATTTT. Residues: CASRTTGQPQHF.

V is TRBV24-1 and J is TRBJ2-1, with 7 bases matching TRBD1. J was trimmed by 7 bases and V by 4 bases; bases with no gene match: 15. This CDR3 is 17 amino acids long. Per germline, CDR1 KGHDR and CDR2 SFDVKD. CDR3 DNA sequence: TGTGCCACCAGTGACCCCCTGGCAGGGGGAAAGGGGAATGAGCAGTTCTTC. Amino acids: CATSDPLAGGKGNEQFF.

The genes are TRBV27 and TRBJ1-2; perhaps TRBD1 as D (6 bases). The ends were cut back, 8 bases at V and 6 bases at J, with 16 bases in the middle. The CDR3 is 13 residues long. The germline V gene encodes CDR1 MNHEY and CDR2 SMNVEV (reference sequence). CDR3 bases: TGTGCCAGCCGATCCGGGGGGCTGGATGGCTACACCTTC. Translation gives CASRSGGLDGYTF.

This chain joins TRBV6-5 and TRBJ1-5; D unresolved. The V gene lost 0 bases and the J gene lost 1 base, with 7 bases spanning the gap. This CDR3 spans 15 amino acids. The germline gives CDR1 MNHEY, CDR2 SVGAGI. CDR3 amino acids: CASSYSAGSNQPQHF. CDR3 DNA: TGTGCCAGCAGTTACTCAGCTGGGAGCAATCAGCCCCAGCATTTT.

The rearrangement uses TRBV27 and TRBJ1-5; no definite D call. Germline loops: CDR1 MNHEY, CDR2 SMNVEV (reference sequence). This CDR3 contains 12 residues. The V and J ends lost 5 bases and 9 bases respectively, with 11 bases between them. The CDR3 loop is CASSPYKGPQHF. CDR3 DNA sequence: TGTGCCAGCAGTCCGTACAAGGGGCCCCAGCATTTT.

J is TRBJ1-1 and V is TRBV2, with D uncertain. The CDR3 is 12 amino acids. Looked up from germline, CDR1 is SNHLY and CDR2 is FYNNEI. V shed 10 bases and J shed 1 base, with 10 bases lying between them. DNA for the CDR3: TGTGCCACCACCCGGAGGAACACTGAAGCTTTCTTT. It is translated as CATTRRNTEAFF.

In this sample, this clone turned up once. The gene calls are TRBV6-5 and TRBJ1-6, with a weak D call TRBD1 (5 bases). Germline V gives CDR1 MNHEY, CDR2 SVGAGI. V dropped 0 bases and J dropped 14 bases, with 20 bases sitting between them. The CDR3 runs to 16 residues. CDR3 residues: CASSYSTGRFGISLHF. DNA for the CDR3: TGTGCCAGCAGTTACTCGACGGGACGCTTCGGAATATCCCTCCACTTT.

A few counts support this clone. The chain links TRBV9 to TRBJ2-7; unclear D gene. V was cut by 2 bases and J by 2 bases, with 11 bases left in between. Germline assignment: CDR1 SGDLS and CDR2 YYNGEE. The CDR3 has 14 residues. DNA of the CDR3: TGTGCCAGCAGCGTCAATACAGTCCCCTACGAGCAGTACTTC. Amino acids: CASSVNTVPYEQYF.

The V gene is TRBV7-9, the J gene TRBJ1-2; 8 bases align to TRBD1. The V and J ends lost 1 base and 9 bases, in that order; junction bases with no gene match: 10. The CDR3 totals 15 residues. CDR1 SEHNR and CDR2 FQNEAQ come from the germline V gene (reference sequence). CDR3 bases: TGTGCCAGCAGCTTAGAGACAGGGGTGACAGTAAGCTACACCTTC. It codes for CASSLETGVTVSYTF.

The CDR3 sequence: CASSHRGCLPPLSRETQYF. DNA for the CDR3: TGTGCCAGCAGTCACAGGGGGTGCCTTCCCCCGTTGTCCCGAGAGACCCAGTACTTC. The chain is built from TRBV6-4 and TRBJ2-5; TRBD1 agrees at 8 bases. J gave up 4 bases and V 5 bases, and 21 bases lay outside the gene matches. This CDR3 has 19 residues. Germline assignment: CDR1 MRHNA and CDR2 SNTAGT.

V and J are TRBV20-1 and TRBJ1-1; D ambiguous. Germline V lookup: CDR1 DFQATT, CDR2 SNEGSKA (reference sequence). The CDR3 has 11 amino acids. Deletions cut 3 bases from V and 11 bases from J, with 13 bases between. CDR3 region: CSASRRPGAFF. CDR3 nucleotide sequence: TGCAGTGCTAGCAGACGACCGGGGGCTTTCTTT.

The chain carries TRBV19 and TRBJ1-5, with D maybe TRBD1 (5 bases). V dropped 3 bases and J dropped 0 bases, with 12 bases sitting between them. This CDR3 has 16 residues. Germline V gene lookup returns CDR1 LNHDA and CDR2 SQIVND (reference sequence). The CDR3 DNA follows: TGTGCCAGTAGTATCGGGCAGGGAATTAGCAATCAGCCCCAGCATTTT. Encoded protein: CASSIGQGISNQPQHF.

The genes are TRBV2 and TRBJ1-2; D not resolved. V was shortened by 0 bases and J by 4 bases, with 9 bases between the two germline ends. The CDR3 has 14 amino acids. Looked up from germline, CDR1 is SNHLY and CDR2 is FYNNEI. The CDR3: CASSEARRIYGYTF. CDR3 bases: TGTGCCAGCAGTGAAGCCCGACGGATCTATGGCTACACCTTC.

CDR3 in DNA: TGTGCCAGCTCACCGACCCAGGGACAGGGGGACACCGGGGAGCTGTTTTTT. It translates to CASSPTQGQGDTGELFF. The gene calls are TRBV18 and TRBJ2-2; 11 bases agree with TRBD1. V lost 3 bases and J lost 3; bases outside the gene matches: 6. This CDR3 is 17 amino acids long. Germline CDR1 is KGHSH and CDR2 is LQKENI.

The gene calls are TRBV9 and TRBJ1-1; 7 positions match TRBD1. The CDR3 totals 13 residues. The germline V gene encodes CDR1 SGDLS and CDR2 YYNGEE. V shed 3 bases and J 3 bases; nucleotides not matched to a gene: 2. The DNA for the CDR3 is TGTGCCAGCAGCGCAGGGGGGCACACTGAAGCTTTCTTT. Protein: CASSAGGHTEAFF.

The CDR3 sequence is CASSVVERGGRDEQFF. CDR3 in DNA: TGTGCCAGCAGCGTAGTCGAGCGGGGGGGCCGCGATGAGCAGTTCTTC. The chain couples TRBV9 to TRBJ2-1, with 10 positions matching TRBD2. The CDR3 contains 16 residues. The V and J ends lost 0 bases and 8 bases, in that order; junction bases with no gene match: 8. Germline V CDR1 and CDR2: SGDLS, YYNGEE.

The rearrangement links TRBV11-2 to TRBJ1-1, with no clear D. The CDR3 consists of 16 residues. Germline CDR1 SGHAT, CDR2 FQNNGV. Trimming left V 0 bases short and J 2 bases short, with 13 bases between. CDR3 nucleotide sequence: TGTGCCAGCAGCTTAGACTTCTCGGGGTTCAACACTGAAGCTTTCTTT. Translated, it gives CASSLDFSGFNTEAFF.

The chain links TRBV29-1 to TRBJ1-1; D is perhaps TRBD1 (5 bases). The CDR3 is 10 amino acids. The V end lost 7 bases, the J end lost 9 bases, and 12 bases lay between the germline ends. Germline V CDR1 and CDR2: SQVTM, ANQGSEA. The CDR3: CSGTNGKAFF. The CDR3 DNA reads as TGCAGCGGGACAAATGGAAAAGCTTTCTTT. The entire variable domain, with the rest obtained from reference TRBV29-1 and TRBJ1-1, is as follows: SAVISQKPSRDICQRGTSLTIQCQVDSQVTMMFWYRQQPGQSLTLIATANQGSEATYESGFVIDKFPISRPNLTFSTLTVSNMSPEDSSIYLCSGTNGKAFFGQGTRLTVV.

CDR3 in amino acids: CASSVVESDYNEQFF. CDR3 nucleotides: TGTGCCAGCAGCGTAGTGGAGAGCGACTACAATGAGCAGTTCTTC. V gene TRBV9 combines with J gene TRBJ2-1; D is ambiguous. This CDR3 contains 15 residues. Germline-derived CDR1 and CDR2 are SGDLS and YYNGEE. The V and J ends lost 0 bases and 3 bases respectively, with 10 bases between them.

This clone was counted a few times. This sequence joins TRBV24-1 and TRBJ2-3; TRBD1 agrees at 9 bases. Germline loops: CDR1 KGHDR, CDR2 SFDVKD. J was trimmed by 6 bases and V by 4 bases; bases with no gene match: 4. This CDR3 is 14 amino acids long. CDR3: CATSETGGTDTQYF. As DNA, the CDR3 is TGTGCCACCAGTGAGACAGGGGGGACTGATACGCAGTATTTT.

This chain connects TRBV19 to TRBJ2-5; the D call may be TRBD1 or TRBD2 (5 bases each). Germline V gene sequence: CDR1 LNHDA, CDR2 SQIVND (reference sequence). V gave up 3 bases and J gave up 5 bases, with 10 bases separating them. The CDR3 has 13 amino acids. This CDR3 reads CASSMVEGETQYF. CDR3 nucleotide sequence: TGTGCCAGTAGTATGGTTGAGGGGGAGACCCAGTACTTC. Combining the CDR3 with reference TRBV19 and TRBJ2-5 gives the whole variable domain DGGITQSPKYLFRKEGQNVTLSCEQNLNHDAMYWYRQDPGQGLRLIYYSQIVNDFQKGDIAEGYSVSREKKESFPLTVTSAQKNPTAFYLCASSMVEGETQYFGPGTRLLVL.

This clone has just one count. The V gene is TRBV4-1, the J gene TRBJ1-2; 8 bases map to TRBD1. Germline V gene lookup returns CDR1 MGHRA and CDR2 YSYEKL. The CDR3 contains 16 residues. V shed 0 bases, J shed 4 bases, and the junction held 7 bases outside the gene matches. CDR3 sequence reads: CASSQDKDRAVYGYTF. The CDR3 nucleotides are TGCGCCAGCAGCCAAGATAAGGACAGGGCCGTCTATGGCTACACCTTC.

This clone was seen only once. This rearrangement joins TRBV11-3 to TRBJ1-1; no clear D. This CDR3 has 13 amino acids. V was cut by 5 bases and J by 3 bases, with 10 bases left in between. CDR1 and CDR2 from the germline V gene are SGHNT and YENEEA. The DNA of the CDR3 is TGTGCCAGCAGCGGAATTCTGGACACTGAAGCTTTCTTT. Its protein is CASSGILDTEAFF.

The rearrangement links TRBV30 to TRBJ2-4; D is ambiguous. V was cut by 3 bases and J by 6 bases, with 6 bases left in between. The CDR3 has 11 amino acids. Germline V gene sequence: CDR1 GTSNPN, CDR2 SVGIG (reference sequence). In nucleotides, the CDR3 is TGTGCCTGGAGCCCAGTAAACATTCAGTACTTC. Protein: CAWSPVNIQYF. The entire variable domain, with the rest obtained from reference TRBV30 and TRBJ2-4, is as follows: SQTIHQWPATLVQPVGSPLSLECTVEGTSNPNLYWYRQAAGRGLQLLFYSVGIGQISSEVPQNLSASRPQDRQFILSSKKLLLSDSGFYLCAWSPVNIQYFGAGTRLSVL.

The chain uses TRBV9 and TRBJ2-5, with 8 bases that match TRBD2. V trimming: 1 base; J trimming: 0 bases; junction bases outside the gene matches: 5. CDR1 and CDR2 (germline): SGDLS, YYNGEE. The CDR3 covers 16 residues. For the CDR3, the DNA is TGTGCCAGCAGCGTACGAGCGGGGGTTTACCAAGAGACCCAGTACTTC. Protein product: CASSVRAGVYQETQYF.

DNA for the CDR3: TGTGCCAGCAGTTTGGGCAGGGGGCTGCCCCTCCACTTT. Its protein is CASSLGRGLPLHF. The chain employs TRBV28 and TRBJ1-6, with 8 positions matching TRBD1. CDR1 and CDR2 from the germline V gene are MDHEN and SYDVKM. This CDR3 has 13 residues. Trimming removed 3 bases from V and 13 bases from J; junction bases left unmatched: 5.

The rearrangement uses TRBV9 and TRBJ1-1; 8 bases match TRBD1. Looked up from germline, CDR1 is SGDLS and CDR2 is YYNGEE. This CDR3 contains 14 residues. The ends lost 3 bases at V and 7 bases at J; junction bases unmatched: 8. In DNA form, the CDR3 reads TGTGCCAGCAGCGCCCGACAGGGGATGGATGAAGCTTTCTTT. Residues: CASSARQGMDEAFF.

The rearrangement uses TRBV2 and TRBJ1-2; D uncertain. The CDR3 totals 16 residues. Trimming shortened V by 6 bases and J by 3 bases, and 20 bases separated the two germline ends. Germline CDR1 reads SNHLY; CDR2 reads FYNNEI. CDR3 sequence (DNA): TGTGCCAGCAGACCCTCCGCGACGGTGGAGGACTATGGCTACACCTTC. Translating gives CASRPSATVEDYGYTF. The whole variable domain, filled in from reference TRBV2 and TRBJ1-2, reads EPEVTQTPSHQVTQMGQEVILRCVPISNHLYFYWYRQILGQKVEFLVSFYNNEISEKSEIFDDQFSVERPDGSNFTLKIRSTKLEDSAMYFCASRPSATVEDYGYTFGSGTRLTVV.

This clone was detected once. The chain carries TRBV11-2 and TRBJ2-1, with unresolved D. From germline, CDR1 is SGHAT and CDR2 FQNNGV. Trimming cost V 1 base and J 2 bases, with 6 bases left between them. This CDR3 spans 14 amino acids. This CDR3 reads CASSLASPYNEQFF. The CDR3 region has the DNA TGTGCCAGCAGCTTAGCGAGCCCCTACAATGAGCAGTTCTTC.